The 14 T cell receptor beta chains below were found in one sample sequenced in a study of shared clonotypes between healthy human individuals. Only in-frame clones appear in the TCRdb table, and some are missing; sequencing was by immunoSEQ multiplex PCR. The table lists 550,000 to 600,000 clones, just over 75% of them singletons. Sequencing was carried out using PBMCs. Source of these receptors: a woman in her thirties or forties in good health. Some clones in this sample may be carry-over from other donors' samples.

DNA of the CDR3: TGTGCCAGCAGCTTGGTTCCTAGCGGATCCTACAATGAGCAGTTCTTC. Its protein is CASSLVPSGSYNEQFF. The rearrangement links TRBV5-8 to TRBJ2-1; 7 nucleotides match TRBD2. CDR1 and CDR2 from the germline V gene are SGHTS and YDEGEE. The CDR3 is 16 amino acids. The ends lost 0 bases at V and 1 base at J; junction bases unmatched: 4.

The gene calls are TRBV2 and TRBJ2-1; D not certain. The V end was cut by 8 bases, the J end by 0 bases, with 14 bases between. Germline assignment: CDR1 SNHLY and CDR2 FYNNEI. This CDR3 has 15 amino acids. The CDR3: CASRVRGPSYNEQFF. In DNA, the CDR3 is TGTGCCAGCCGGGTACGAGGACCCTCCTACAATGAGCAGTTCTTC.

The V and J genes are TRBV28 and TRBJ2-7; unclear D gene. Per the germline V gene, CDR1 is MDHEN and CDR2 is SYDVKM. Trimming removed 1 base from V and 3 bases from J, with 1 base in between. This CDR3 comprises 11 residues. The CDR3 here is CASSLYYEQYF. The CDR3 DNA reads TGTGCCAGCAGTTTATACTACGAGCAGTACTTC.

This clone was found many times. The same CDR3 is also encoded by other DNA sequences in this sample. The genes are TRBV18 and TRBJ2-3, with a possible D match to TRBD2 (5 bases). The CDR3 extends over 13 amino acids. Germline loops: CDR1 KGHSH, CDR2 LQKENI. V was cut by 3 bases and J by 4 bases, with 8 bases left in between. The DNA for the CDR3 is TGTGCCAGCTCACCCGCCGGGGCAGATACGCAGTATTTT. It is translated as CASSPAGADTQYF.

The V and J genes are TRBV2 and TRBJ2-3; possibly TRBD2 for D (5 bases). The V and J ends lost 7 bases and 4 bases respectively, with 12 bases between them. Germline lookup yields CDR1 SNHLY and CDR2 FYNNEI. CDR3 length: 13 residues. The DNA for the CDR3 is TGTGCCAGCAATCGGGGAGCAGCAGATACGCAGTATTTT. As protein: CASNRGAADTQYF.

The chain uses TRBV28 and TRBJ1-2, with no clear D. V was shortened by 4 bases and J by 7 bases, with 10 bases between the two germline ends. CDR1 is MDHEN, CDR2 SYDVKM, per germline. This CDR3 region has 12 residues. The CDR3 coding sequence is TGTGCCAGCAGTTCGGGAAGGGCTGGCTACACCTTC. Protein sequence: CASSSGRAGYTF.

The gene calls are TRBV5-5 and TRBJ1-5; no clear D gene. V lost 0 bases to trimming and J lost 4 bases, with 11 bases between them. CDR3 length: 15 residues. Germline V gene lookup returns CDR1 SGHKS and CDR2 YYEKEE (reference sequence). CDR3 DNA sequence: TGTGCCAGCAGCTTGGGTCAGACGCTGAATCAGCCCCAGCATTTT. It encodes CASSLGQTLNQPQHF.

The J gene is TRBJ2-1, the V gene TRBV19, with 11 bases identical to TRBD2. The CDR3 sequence is 15 residues long. V was pared by 4 bases and J by 8 bases, with 7 bases of the junction left unmatched. Germline V gene lookup returns CDR1 LNHDA and CDR2 SQIVND (reference sequence). CDR3 DNA sequence: TGTGCCAGTAGTACTATAGCGGGAGGGCTCGATGAGCAGTTCTTC. This sequence encodes CASSTIAGGLDEQFF.

The chain is built from TRBV28 and TRBJ2-7; D is perhaps TRBD2 (5 bases). This CDR3 has 12 residues. Trimming took off 5 bases at V and 5 bases at J, with 10 bases between the two ends. Germline V lookup: CDR1 MDHEN, CDR2 SYDVKM. The DNA for the CDR3 is TGTGCCAGCAGTCCCCCCGGGGACGAGCAGTACTTC. Translation gives CASSPPGDEQYF.

For this clone: The sample carries other DNA sequences with the same CDR3. This rearrangement joins TRBV10-3 to TRBJ1-5; D gene unclear. CDR1 is ENHRY, CDR2 SYGVKD, per germline. The CDR3 loop spans 12 amino acids. V dropped 6 bases and J dropped 0 bases, with 3 bases sitting between them. In nucleotides, the CDR3 is TGTGCCATCAGCGATAGCAATCAGCCCCAGCATTTT. Its protein product is CAISDSNQPQHF.

The V gene is TRBV6-5, the J gene TRBJ1-3; the D is unclear. Germline loops: CDR1 MNHEY, CDR2 SVGAGI. Trimming stripped 8 bases from V and 0 bases from J, with 11 bases between. CDR3 length: 14 amino acids. The CDR3 coding sequence is TGTGCCAGCGGCGGCAGGAACTCTGGAAACACCATATATTTT. This codes for CASGGRNSGNTIYF.

The chain has TRBV5-1 and TRBJ1-4; no definite D call. The CDR3 consists of 15 residues. Germline-derived CDR1 and CDR2 are SGHRS and YFSETQ. Deletions cut 0 bases from V and 1 base from J, with 7 bases between. The CDR3 DNA reads as TGCGCCAGCAGCTTGGGTGGGAGAACTAATGAAAAACTGTTTTTT. Protein sequence: CASSLGGRTNEKLFF.

This chain connects TRBV10-3 to TRBJ1-3; D remains ambiguous. The CDR3 has 15 residues. Deletions cut 3 bases from V and 0 bases from J, with 9 bases between. The V gene's germline CDR1 is ENHRY and CDR2 SYGVKD. The CDR3 nucleotides are TGTGCCATCAGTGACGCAGGCTACTCTGGAAACACCATATATTTT. Amino acids: CAISDAGYSGNTIYF.

Points on this clone: This could be a read error, since a much larger clone is one nucleotide away. Other DNA sequences from this sample encode an identical CDR3 as well. The chain employs TRBV6-1 and TRBJ2-2; a weak D match, TRBD1 (6 bases). The length of the CDR3 is 14 residues. The V gene's germline CDR1 is MNHNS and CDR2 SASEGT. With 6 bases removed from V and 0 bases from J, the gap between germline ends came to 8 bases. CDR3 nucleotides: TGTGCCAGCAGACAGGGAGCGAACACCGGGGAGCTGTTTTTT. This sequence encodes CASRQGANTGELFF.